The rows below give T cell receptor beta chains drawn from one sample of a study of early T cells in non-severe SARS-CoV-2 infection. TCRdb redid the calling of the 5' RACE reads with MiXCR, one entry per CDR3 protein. The data hold approximately 81,000 distinct CDR3 sequences, with approximately 13% observed a single time. The sequencing sample was made of whole blood. All receptors derive from an adult who was a healthcare worker with PCR-confirmed SARS-CoV-2 infection or an uninfected control (not recorded which). Each CDR3 is given with its conserved first and last residue. Each record gives: V gene, clone size, CDR3 length, D gene, J gene, CDR3 DNA, CDR3 protein. D genes are given only for firm matches. For some rows the clone size is stated as once, few or many, or as a class when expanded; others skip it.

v_call: TRBV3-1
clone_size: .
cdr3_length: 15
d_call: TRBD2
j_call: TRBJ2-1
cdr3_nt: TGTGCCAGCAGCCCCTGGCGGGGGGTCTACAATGAGCAGTTCTTC
cdr3_aa: CASSPWRGVYNEQFF

v_call: TRBV18
clone_size: .
cdr3_length: 18
d_call: .
j_call: TRBJ1-1
cdr3_nt: TGTGCCAGCTCACCATCCCCTGGTAGGAGGGCGGGAGACACTGAAGCTTTCTTT
cdr3_aa: CASSPSPGRRAGDTEAFF

v_call: TRBV20-1
clone_size: few
cdr3_length: 16
d_call: TRBD2
j_call: TRBJ2-7
cdr3_nt: TGCAGTGCTAGAGATAGACTAGCGGGGGCCCCCTACGAGCAGTACTTC
cdr3_aa: CSARDRLAGAPYEQYF

v_call: TRBV9
clone_size: few
cdr3_length: 14
d_call: TRBD1
j_call: TRBJ2-7
cdr3_nt: TGTGCCAGCAGCGTTAGACAGGGTAGCAACGAGCAGTACTTC
cdr3_aa: CASSVRQGSNEQYF

v_call: TRBV12-3/TRBV12-4
clone_size: .
cdr3_length: 16
d_call: TRBD2
j_call: TRBJ2-1
cdr3_nt: TGTGCCAGCAGCCAACTAGCGGGAGGTGGGGTAAATGAGCAGTTCTTC
cdr3_aa: CASSQLAGGGVNEQFF

v_call: TRBV5-5
clone_size: .
cdr3_length: 16
d_call: TRBD1
j_call: TRBJ1-4
cdr3_nt: TGTGCCAGCAGCCTCCTACCCGGGACAGGGGGTGAAAAACTGTTTTTT
cdr3_aa: CASSLLPGTGGEKLFF

v_call: TRBV10-3
clone_size: .
cdr3_length: 15
d_call: .
j_call: TRBJ1-2
cdr3_nt: TGTGCCATCAGTGACATTTCAGGGTTAGACTATGGCTACACCTTC
cdr3_aa: CAISDISGLDYGYTF

v_call: TRBV28
clone_size: many
cdr3_length: 13
d_call: .
j_call: TRBJ2-1
cdr3_nt: TGTGCCAGCAGACATGGGGCCCTACCGAAGCAGTTCTTC
cdr3_aa: CASRHGALPKQFF

v_call: TRBV29-1
clone_size: .
cdr3_length: 13
d_call: TRBD1
j_call: TRBJ2-7
cdr3_nt: TGCAGCGTCCCGGGACAGGGCCCCTACGAGCAGTACTTC
cdr3_aa: CSVPGQGPYEQYF

v_call: TRBV4-1
clone_size: many
cdr3_length: 14
d_call: .
j_call: TRBJ1-1
cdr3_nt: TGCGCCAGCAGCCTATCAGGAGGAGGGCCTGAAGCTTTCTTT
cdr3_aa: CASSLSGGGPEAFF

v_call: TRBV7-3
clone_size: many
cdr3_length: 13
d_call: .
j_call: TRBJ2-7
cdr3_nt: TGTGCCAGCAGCTTAGGTGACTCCTACGAGCAGTACTTC
cdr3_aa: CASSLGDSYEQYF

v_call: TRBV6-1
clone_size: .
cdr3_length: 12
d_call: .
j_call: TRBJ2-3
cdr3_nt: TGTGCCAGCAGTGACAGGGAGGATACGCAGTATTTT
cdr3_aa: CASSDREDTQYF

v_call: TRBV6-5
clone_size: many
cdr3_length: 16
d_call: .
j_call: TRBJ1-1
cdr3_nt: TGTGCCAGCAATTCTCTAACAGGGAGGCGGAACACTGAAGCTTTCTTT
cdr3_aa: CASNSLTGRRNTEAFF

v_call: TRBV2
clone_size: .
cdr3_length: 13
d_call: .
j_call: TRBJ1-1
cdr3_nt: TGTGCCGGCAGACAGGATAAGAACACTGAAGCTTTCTTT
cdr3_aa: CAGRQDKNTEAFF

v_call: TRBV20-1
clone_size: many
cdr3_length: 13
d_call: .
j_call: TRBJ1-5
cdr3_nt: TGCAGTGCTGGGGACGGAGAGTATCAGCCCCAGCATTTT
cdr3_aa: CSAGDGEYQPQHF

v_call: TRBV27
clone_size: many
cdr3_length: 15
d_call: .
j_call: TRBJ1-6
cdr3_nt: TGTGCCAGCAGGCCGGGGGCGGCGTATAATTCACCCCTCCACTTT
cdr3_aa: CASRPGAAYNSPLHF

v_call: TRBV3-1
clone_size: few
cdr3_length: 14
d_call: .
j_call: TRBJ2-1
cdr3_nt: TGTGCCAGCAGCCAGTCTTCACAGTACAATGAGCAGTTCTTC
cdr3_aa: CASSQSSQYNEQFF

v_call: TRBV7-2
clone_size: .
cdr3_length: 14
d_call: .
j_call: TRBJ2-3
cdr3_nt: TGTGCCAGCAGCTTATCGAGAACCCAAGATACGCAGTATTTT
cdr3_aa: CASSLSRTQDTQYF

v_call: TRBV15
clone_size: .
cdr3_length: 13
d_call: .
j_call: TRBJ2-3
cdr3_nt: TGTGCCACCAGCAGAGATACTGGGGGTACGCAGTATTTT
cdr3_aa: CATSRDTGGTQYF

v_call: TRBV9
clone_size: few
cdr3_length: 14
d_call: TRBD1
j_call: TRBJ1-5
cdr3_nt: TGTGCCAGCAGCGGAGGGACAGTCCATCAGCCCCAGCATTTT
cdr3_aa: CASSGGTVHQPQHF

v_call: TRBV5-6
clone_size: few
cdr3_length: 15
d_call: .
j_call: TRBJ1-6
cdr3_nt: TGTGCCAGCAGCCCGGGACGGACCTATAATTCACCCCTCCACTTT
cdr3_aa: CASSPGRTYNSPLHF

v_call: TRBV25-1
clone_size: many
cdr3_length: 17
d_call: .
j_call: TRBJ2-2
cdr3_nt: TGTGCCAGCAGTGGTCCGACACTTAACAGGGACACCGGGGAGCTGTTTTTT
cdr3_aa: CASSGPTLNRDTGELFF

v_call: TRBV2
clone_size: many
cdr3_length: 10
d_call: .
j_call: TRBJ2-2
cdr3_nt: TGTGCCAGCAAGATCGGGGAGCTGTTTTTT
cdr3_aa: CASKIGELFF

v_call: TRBV30
clone_size: .
cdr3_length: 13
d_call: .
j_call: TRBJ1-1
cdr3_nt: TGTGCCTGGAGCAAGGACAGACTCACTGAAGCTTTCTTT
cdr3_aa: CAWSKDRLTEAFF

v_call: TRBV2
clone_size: .
cdr3_length: 15
d_call: .
j_call: TRBJ1-5
cdr3_nt: TGTGCCAGCACGGTCGACGGGCATAGCAATCAGCCCCAGCATTTT
cdr3_aa: CASTVDGHSNQPQHF

v_call: TRBV2
clone_size: .
cdr3_length: 15
d_call: .
j_call: TRBJ2-6
cdr3_nt: TGTGCCAGCAGTGGAGAAGGGAACGGGGCCAACGTCCTGACTTTC
cdr3_aa: CASSGEGNGANVLTF

v_call: TRBV19
clone_size: few
cdr3_length: 13
d_call: TRBD1
j_call: TRBJ1-5
cdr3_nt: TGTGCCAGTAGGCATCTGACAGGGCAGCCCCAGCATTTT
cdr3_aa: CASRHLTGQPQHF

v_call: TRBV20-1
clone_size: .
cdr3_length: 15
d_call: TRBD2
j_call: TRBJ2-3
cdr3_nt: TGCAGTGCTAGAGATTCTAGCGGGAACGGAGATACGCAGTATTTT
cdr3_aa: CSARDSSGNGDTQYF

v_call: TRBV5-5
clone_size: few
cdr3_length: 15
d_call: .
j_call: TRBJ2-7
cdr3_nt: TGTGCCAGCAGCTTGAGACAGGCAGGCACCTACGAGCAGTACTTC
cdr3_aa: CASSLRQAGTYEQYF

v_call: TRBV2
clone_size: .
cdr3_length: 16
d_call: TRBD1
j_call: TRBJ1-2
cdr3_nt: TGTGCCAGCAGTGAAGGGACAGGGGACAACTACTATGGCTACACCTTC
cdr3_aa: CASSEGTGDNYYGYTF

v_call: TRBV5-6
clone_size: few
cdr3_length: 13
d_call: .
j_call: TRBJ2-2
cdr3_nt: TGTGCCAGCAGCCCGGTAGCGGCCGGGGAGCTGTTTTTT
cdr3_aa: CASSPVAAGELFF

v_call: TRBV12-3/TRBV12-4
clone_size: many
cdr3_length: 12
d_call: .
j_call: TRBJ2-7
cdr3_nt: TGTGCCAGCAGTTTTGCCCAATACGAGCAGTACTTC
cdr3_aa: CASSFAQYEQYF

v_call: TRBV5-5
clone_size: .
cdr3_length: 14
d_call: TRBD1
j_call: TRBJ2-7
cdr3_nt: TGTGCCAGCAGTACTCCGGGACAGGGCTACGAGCAGTACTTC
cdr3_aa: CASSTPGQGYEQYF

v_call: TRBV7-2
clone_size: .
cdr3_length: 15
d_call: .
j_call: TRBJ2-7
cdr3_nt: TGTGCCAGCAGCCCCTCGACAGTACCCTCCTACGAGCAGTACTTC
cdr3_aa: CASSPSTVPSYEQYF

v_call: TRBV19
clone_size: few
cdr3_length: 13
d_call: .
j_call: TRBJ2-6
cdr3_nt: TGTGCCAGCCGGTCCTCTGGGGCCAACGTCCTGACTTTC
cdr3_aa: CASRSSGANVLTF

v_call: TRBV9
clone_size: .
cdr3_length: 14
d_call: TRBD1
j_call: TRBJ2-2
cdr3_nt: TGTGCCAGCAGCGAGAGACAGGGCACCGGGGAGCTGTTTTTT
cdr3_aa: CASSERQGTGELFF

v_call: TRBV7-6
clone_size: few
cdr3_length: 16
d_call: TRBD2
j_call: TRBJ2-1
cdr3_nt: TGTGCCAGCAGCTCTAGCGGGGGAGCGATGTACAATGAGCAGTTCTTC
cdr3_aa: CASSSSGGAMYNEQFF

v_call: TRBV12-3/TRBV12-4
clone_size: many
cdr3_length: 15
d_call: .
j_call: TRBJ2-7
cdr3_nt: TGTGCCAGCAGTTTTTTGGTAGGGTCTATGTACGAGCAGTACTTC
cdr3_aa: CASSFLVGSMYEQYF

v_call: TRBV5-6
clone_size: many
cdr3_length: 15
d_call: .
j_call: TRBJ1-2
cdr3_nt: TGTGCCAGCAGCGGCAGGGGAGGAGTCTACTATGGCTACACCTTC
cdr3_aa: CASSGRGGVYYGYTF

v_call: TRBV9
clone_size: .
cdr3_length: 15
d_call: .
j_call: TRBJ2-3
cdr3_nt: TGTGCCAGTGCCGGTCGGGGAAGGTCGGCAGATACGCAGTATTTT
cdr3_aa: CASAGRGRSADTQYF

v_call: TRBV20-1
clone_size: many
cdr3_length: 13
d_call: .
j_call: TRBJ1-1
cdr3_nt: TGCAGTGCTCGCTCCGGAACGTATGAGTTAGCTTTCTTT
cdr3_aa: CSARSGTYELAFF

v_call: TRBV27
clone_size: .
cdr3_length: 14
d_call: TRBD1
j_call: TRBJ2-7
cdr3_nt: TGTGCCAGCAGCCGGGACAGGCCTACCTACGAGCAGTACTTC
cdr3_aa: CASSRDRPTYEQYF

v_call: TRBV29-1
clone_size: .
cdr3_length: 13
d_call: .
j_call: TRBJ2-1
cdr3_nt: TGCAGCGTTGCTAGGTCAGGCCAGGATGAGCAGTTCTTC
cdr3_aa: CSVARSGQDEQFF

v_call: TRBV5-1
clone_size: few
cdr3_length: 16
d_call: .
j_call: TRBJ1-6
cdr3_nt: TGCGCCAGCAGCGTCCAGGGGAGCTCCTATAATTCACCCCTCCACTTT
cdr3_aa: CASSVQGSSYNSPLHF

v_call: TRBV20-1
clone_size: many
cdr3_length: 16
d_call: .
j_call: TRBJ2-1
cdr3_nt: TGCAGTGCTAGAGGCAGGGGCCCTCCTAAGGACAATGAGCAGTTCTTC
cdr3_aa: CSARGRGPPKDNEQFF

v_call: TRBV30
clone_size: few
cdr3_length: 12
d_call: .
j_call: TRBJ1-4
cdr3_nt: TGTGCCTGGTCCTGGACGGATGAAAAACTGTTTTTT
cdr3_aa: CAWSWTDEKLFF

v_call: TRBV19
clone_size: few
cdr3_length: 14
d_call: .
j_call: TRBJ1-4
cdr3_nt: TGTGCCAGTAGGGGTTGGACAAGAATCGAAAAACTGTTTTTT
cdr3_aa: CASRGWTRIEKLFF

v_call: TRBV19
clone_size: .
cdr3_length: 17
d_call: TRBD1
j_call: TRBJ1-3
cdr3_nt: TGTGCCAGTAGCGTGACCGAGGGGGCTTTCTCTGGAAACACCATATATTTT
cdr3_aa: CASSVTEGAFSGNTIYF

v_call: TRBV28
clone_size: .
cdr3_length: 11
d_call: .
j_call: TRBJ2-5
cdr3_nt: TGTGCCAGCTCCTTGTTTGAGACCCAGTACTTC
cdr3_aa: CASSLFETQYF

v_call: TRBV2
clone_size: .
cdr3_length: 16
d_call: TRBD2
j_call: TRBJ2-1
cdr3_nt: TGTGCCAGCATTTCGAGGGGCGGGAGCTCCTACAATGAGCAGTTCTTC
cdr3_aa: CASISRGGSSYNEQFF

v_call: TRBV6-4
clone_size: .
cdr3_length: 13
d_call: .
j_call: TRBJ1-5
cdr3_nt: TGTGCCAGCAGTGACTGGGTTGGTCAGCCCCAGCATTTT
cdr3_aa: CASSDWVGQPQHF

v_call: TRBV14
clone_size: .
cdr3_length: 13
d_call: .
j_call: TRBJ2-7
cdr3_nt: TGTGCCAGCAGCCAAGTATGGAGGGGAAAGCAGTACTTC
cdr3_aa: CASSQVWRGKQYF

v_call: TRBV6-2/TRBV6-3
clone_size: many
cdr3_length: 16
d_call: .
j_call: TRBJ1-6
cdr3_nt: TGTGCCAGCAAATCCGCGGGGAGCTCCTATAATTCACCCCTCCACTTT
cdr3_aa: CASKSAGSSYNSPLHF

v_call: TRBV11-2
clone_size: many
cdr3_length: 16
d_call: .
j_call: TRBJ2-3
cdr3_nt: TGTGCCAGCAGCTTGGGAAGGACAGCTAGCACAGATACGCAGTATTTT
cdr3_aa: CASSLGRTASTDTQYF

v_call: TRBV29-1
clone_size: .
cdr3_length: 11
d_call: .
j_call: TRBJ2-7
cdr3_nt: TGCAGCGCAGGACAGCCCTACGAGCAGTACTTC
cdr3_aa: CSAGQPYEQYF

v_call: TRBV6-6
clone_size: few
cdr3_length: 16
d_call: .
j_call: TRBJ2-7
cdr3_nt: TGTGCCAGCAGCCCCGGGACAACTCTTAGCTCCTACGAGCAGTACTTC
cdr3_aa: CASSPGTTLSSYEQYF

v_call: TRBV19
clone_size: .
cdr3_length: 15
d_call: .
j_call: TRBJ2-7
cdr3_nt: TGTGCCAGTAGTATTGGGGGTGTAAGCCTTAACGAGCAGTACTTC
cdr3_aa: CASSIGGVSLNEQYF

v_call: TRBV11-2
clone_size: few
cdr3_length: 13
d_call: .
j_call: TRBJ1-1
cdr3_nt: TGTGCCAGCAGCTTAGCTCGGGACCAAAAAGCTTTCTTT
cdr3_aa: CASSLARDQKAFF

v_call: TRBV29-1
clone_size: few
cdr3_length: 11
d_call: .
j_call: TRBJ2-3
cdr3_nt: TGCAGCGCCTATTCACCAGATACGCAGTATTTT
cdr3_aa: CSAYSPDTQYF

v_call: TRBV6-1
clone_size: many
cdr3_length: 15
d_call: TRBD2
j_call: TRBJ2-1
cdr3_nt: TGTGCCAGCAGTGAACGTGCTAGCGGGGGGAGCGAGCAGTTCTTC
cdr3_aa: CASSERASGGSEQFF